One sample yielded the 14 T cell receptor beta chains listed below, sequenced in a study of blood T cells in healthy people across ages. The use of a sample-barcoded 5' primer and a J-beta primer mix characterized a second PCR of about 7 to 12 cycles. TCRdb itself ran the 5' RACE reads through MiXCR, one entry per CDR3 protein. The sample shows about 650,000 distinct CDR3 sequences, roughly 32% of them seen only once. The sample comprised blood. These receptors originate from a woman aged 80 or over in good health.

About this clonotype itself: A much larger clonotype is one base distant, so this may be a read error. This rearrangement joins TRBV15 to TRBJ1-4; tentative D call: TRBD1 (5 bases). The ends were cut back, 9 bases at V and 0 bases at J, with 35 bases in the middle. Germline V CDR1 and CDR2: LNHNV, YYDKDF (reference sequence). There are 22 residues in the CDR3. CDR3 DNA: TGTGCCACAGACCTTCAGGGTACCGGCCCGCCGTCTGGGTCAGCAACTAATGAAAAACTGTTTTTT. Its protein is CATDLQGTGPPSGSATNEKLFF.

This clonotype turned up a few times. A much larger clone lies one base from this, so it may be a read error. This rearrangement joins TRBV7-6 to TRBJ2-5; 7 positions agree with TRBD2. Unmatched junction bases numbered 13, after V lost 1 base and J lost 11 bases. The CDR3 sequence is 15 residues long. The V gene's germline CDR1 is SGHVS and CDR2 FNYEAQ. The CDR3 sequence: CASSLVGGGYNEQYF. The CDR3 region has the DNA TGTGCCAGCAGCTTAGTGGGGGGGGGGTACAATGAGCAGTACTTC. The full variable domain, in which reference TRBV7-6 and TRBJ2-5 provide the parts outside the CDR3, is GAGVSQSPRYKVTKRGQDVALRCDPISGHVSLYWYRQALGQGPEFLTYFNYEAQQDKSGLPNDRFSAERPEGSISTLTIQRTEQRDSAMYRCASSLVGGGYNEQYFGPGTRLLVL.

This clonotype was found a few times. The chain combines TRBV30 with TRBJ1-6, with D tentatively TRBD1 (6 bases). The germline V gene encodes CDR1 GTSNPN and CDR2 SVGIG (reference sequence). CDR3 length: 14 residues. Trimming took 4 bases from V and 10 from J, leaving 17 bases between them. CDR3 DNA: TGTGCCTGGAATAAGAAGGGGGAGCAATCACCCCTCCACTTT. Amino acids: CAWNKKGEQSPLHF. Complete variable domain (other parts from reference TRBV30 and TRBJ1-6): SQTIHQWPATLVQPVGSPLSLECTVEGTSNPNLYWYRQAAGRGLQLLFYSVGIGQISSEVPQNLSASRPQDRQFILSSKKLLLSDSGFYLCAWNKKGEQSPLHFGNGTRLTVT.

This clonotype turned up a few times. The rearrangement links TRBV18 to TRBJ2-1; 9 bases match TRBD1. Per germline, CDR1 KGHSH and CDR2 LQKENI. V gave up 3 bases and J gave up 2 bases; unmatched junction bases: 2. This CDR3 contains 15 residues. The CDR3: CASSPRTGAYNEQFF. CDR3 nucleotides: TGTGCCAGCTCACCCAGGACAGGGGCCTACAATGAGCAGTTCTTC.

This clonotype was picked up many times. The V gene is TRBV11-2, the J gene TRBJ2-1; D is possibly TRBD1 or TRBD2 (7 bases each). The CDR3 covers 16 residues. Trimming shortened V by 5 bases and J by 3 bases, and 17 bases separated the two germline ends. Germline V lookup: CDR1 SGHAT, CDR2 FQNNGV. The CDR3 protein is CASSAMGRGHYNEQFF. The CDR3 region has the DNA TGTGCCAGCAGCGCAATGGGGAGGGGGCACTACAATGAGCAGTTCTTC. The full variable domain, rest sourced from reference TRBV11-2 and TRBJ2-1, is EAGVAQSPRYKIIEKRQSVAFWCNPISGHATLYWYQQILGQGPKLLIQFQNNGVVDDSQLPKDRFSAERLKGVDSTLKIQPAKLEDSAVYLCASSAMGRGHYNEQFFGPGTRLTVL.

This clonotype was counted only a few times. The CDR3: CASSVGTGFNQPQHF. CDR3 DNA sequence: TGTGCCAGCAGCGTAGGGACAGGTTTCAATCAGCCCCAGCATTTT. The rearrangement links TRBV9 to TRBJ1-5, with 7 bases matching TRBD1. The CDR3 extends over 15 amino acids. Germline CDR1 is SGDLS and CDR2 is YYNGEE. V lost 0 bases, J lost 3 bases, and 3 bases stayed unmatched.

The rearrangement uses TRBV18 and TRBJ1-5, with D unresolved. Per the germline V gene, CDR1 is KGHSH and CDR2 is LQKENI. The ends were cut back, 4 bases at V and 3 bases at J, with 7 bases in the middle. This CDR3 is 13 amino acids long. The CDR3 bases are TGTGCCAGCTCACAATTGGACAATCAGCCCCAGCATTTT. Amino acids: CASSQLDNQPQHF.

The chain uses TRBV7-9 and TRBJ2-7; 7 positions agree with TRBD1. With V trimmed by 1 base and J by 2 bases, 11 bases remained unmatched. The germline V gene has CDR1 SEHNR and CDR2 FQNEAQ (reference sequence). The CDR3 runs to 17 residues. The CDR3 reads CASSLGGYRQGAYEQYF. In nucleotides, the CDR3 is TGTGCCAGCAGCTTAGGGGGTTACCGACAGGGAGCCTACGAGCAGTACTTC.

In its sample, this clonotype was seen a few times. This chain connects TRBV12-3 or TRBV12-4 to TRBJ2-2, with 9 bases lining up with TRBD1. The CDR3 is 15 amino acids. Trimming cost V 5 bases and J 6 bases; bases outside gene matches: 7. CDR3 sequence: CASSQGTGRAGELFF. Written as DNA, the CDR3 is TGTGCCAGCAGTCAAGGGACAGGGAGAGCCGGGGAGCTGTTTTTT.

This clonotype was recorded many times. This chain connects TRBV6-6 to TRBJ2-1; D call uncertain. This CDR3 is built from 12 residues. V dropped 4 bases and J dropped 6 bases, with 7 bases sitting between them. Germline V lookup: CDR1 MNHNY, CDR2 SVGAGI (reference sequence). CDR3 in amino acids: CASSSRANEQFF. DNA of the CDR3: TGTGCCAGCAGTTCCCGAGCCAATGAGCAGTTCTTC.

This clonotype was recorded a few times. The CDR3 loop reads CASSPPLGGSYNEQFF. CDR3 DNA sequence: TGTGCCAGCTCACCACCACTGGGGGGCTCCTACAATGAGCAGTTCTTC. The rearrangement joins TRBV18 to TRBJ2-1; perhaps TRBD2 as D (6 bases). V gave up 0 bases and J gave up 0 bases, with 9 bases separating them. The CDR3 has 16 amino acids. Looked up from germline, CDR1 is KGHSH and CDR2 is LQKENI.

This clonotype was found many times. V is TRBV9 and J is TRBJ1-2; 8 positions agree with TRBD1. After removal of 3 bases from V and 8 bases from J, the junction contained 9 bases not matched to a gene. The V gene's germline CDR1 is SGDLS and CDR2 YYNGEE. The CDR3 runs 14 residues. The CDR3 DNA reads TGTGCCAGCAGCGATGGACAGGGTGCATTAGGCTACACCTTC. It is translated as CASSDGQGALGYTF.

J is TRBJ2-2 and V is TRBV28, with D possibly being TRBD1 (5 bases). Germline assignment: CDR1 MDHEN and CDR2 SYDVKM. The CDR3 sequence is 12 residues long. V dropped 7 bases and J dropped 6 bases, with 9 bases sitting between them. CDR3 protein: CASNQGPGELFF. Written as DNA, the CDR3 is TGTGCCAGCAACCAGGGCCCCGGGGAGCTGTTTTTT.

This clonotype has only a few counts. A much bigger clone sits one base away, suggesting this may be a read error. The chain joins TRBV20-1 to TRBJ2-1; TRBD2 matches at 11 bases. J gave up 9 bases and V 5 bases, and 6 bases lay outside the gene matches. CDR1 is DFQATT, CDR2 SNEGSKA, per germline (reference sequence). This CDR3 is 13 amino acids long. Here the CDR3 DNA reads TGCAGTGCTCCGGGACTAGCGGATCGTGAGCAGTTCTTC. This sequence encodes CSAPGLADREQFF.